A single sample is the source of the 28 T cell receptor beta chains below, sequenced in a study of blood T cell repertoires in COVID-19. Method: immunoSEQ multiplex PCR; TCRdb's copy keeps in-frame clones and lacks some. The table lists around 200,000 clones, around 85% of them singletons. Sequencing was done on a sample of PBMCs or T cells enriched from blood (not recorded which). The receptor set was obtained from a man aged 35 to 55 who had recovered from COVID-19.

This clone was observed a handful of times. The V and J genes are TRBV3-1 (or the pseudogene TRBV3-2) and TRBJ1-6, with 10 bases matching TRBD1. Per germline, CDR1 LGHDT and CDR2 YNNKEL (reference sequence). The trim removed 5 bases at V and 5 bases at J, leaving 9 bases unmatched. This CDR3 has 17 amino acids. The CDR3 sequence is CASSAPGTGENNSPLHF. In DNA form, the CDR3 reads TGTGCCAGCAGCGCCCCCGGGACAGGGGAGAATAATTCACCCCTCCACTTT.

V usage is TRBV7-9 and J usage is TRBJ2-2; D might be TRBD1 (6 bases). The CDR3 totals 15 residues. The V and J ends lost 5 bases and 4 bases respectively, with 14 bases between them. Germline V CDR1 and CDR2: SEHNR, FQNEAQ (reference sequence). The CDR3 DNA sequence: TGTGCCAGCAGCACCCAACAGGGAGTCACCGGGGAGCTGTTTTTT. Residues: CASSTQQGVTGELFF.

In this sample, this clone turned up a few times. The same CDR3 can be traced to other DNA sequences in this sample. This sequence joins TRBV19 and TRBJ2-7; 7 nucleotides agree with TRBD1. Trimming at V came to 1 base and at J to 2 bases, leaving 2 bases not matched to a gene. The CDR3 has 14 residues. The germline gives CDR1 LNHDA, CDR2 SQIVND (reference sequence). CDR3 residues: CASSIGTGAYEQYF. For the CDR3, the DNA is TGTGCCAGTAGTATAGGAACAGGGGCCTACGAGCAGTACTTC.

This clone is a singleton in its sample. The rearrangement joins TRBV7-3 to TRBJ2-2; 8 positions match TRBD1. The J segment lost 4 bases and the V segment lost 6 bases, leaving 10 bases of the junction unmatched. The CDR3 loop spans 16 amino acids. Germline V lookup: CDR1 SGHTA, CDR2 FQGTGA. The CDR3 DNA reads as TGTGCCAGCAGTGCAGGGGGCGGGGTTGCCACCGGGGAGCTGTTTTTT. It specifies CASSAGGGVATGELFF.

The CDR3 nucleotides are TGTGCCAGCTCACCAAGTTCGGGGAACACTGAAGCTTTCTTT. It specifies CASSPSSGNTEAFF. V usage is TRBV18 and J usage is TRBJ1-1; D call uncertain. CDR1 and CDR2 from the germline V gene are KGHSH and LQKENI. The CDR3 consists of 14 residues. V was pared by 2 bases and J by 1 base, with 8 bases between.

This CDR3 reads CASSEGGGWNGYTF. Here the CDR3 DNA reads TGTGCCAGCAGCGAAGGGGGGGGCTGGAATGGCTACACCTTC. The chain recombines TRBV7-9 with TRBJ1-2; the D gene is possibly TRBD1 (6 bases). CDR1 and CDR2 from the germline V gene are SEHNR and FQNEAQ (reference sequence). The length of the CDR3 is 14 residues. V was pared by 5 bases and J by 6 bases, with 16 bases between.

This sequence joins TRBV9 and TRBJ2-1; 8 bases line up with TRBD2. The CDR3 has 14 amino acids. Germline CDR1 and CDR2: SGDLS and YYNGEE. J gave up 8 bases and V 1 base, and 5 bases lay outside the gene matches. The CDR3 DNA reads TGTGCCAGCAGCGTAAGAACTAGCGGCTATGAGCAGTTCTTC. Translated: CASSVRTSGYEQFF.

J is TRBJ2-1 and V is TRBV7-8, with TRBD2 matching 7 bases. From germline, CDR1 is SGHVS and CDR2 FQNEAQ. J lost 4 bases, V lost 1 base, and 13 bases had no gene match. CDR3 length: 18 amino acids. The CDR3 protein is CASSLEGPLAAKYNEQFF. The CDR3 DNA reads TGTGCCAGCAGCTTAGAGGGCCCTCTAGCGGCCAAGTACAATGAGCAGTTCTTC.

The V and J genes are TRBV11-3 and TRBJ1-2; TRBD1 aligns across 8 bases. Germline V gene lookup returns CDR1 SGHNT and CDR2 YENEEA. V was clipped by 3 bases and J by 4 bases; unmatched bases: 4. The length of the CDR3 is 14 residues. The CDR3 sequence is CASSFRTGGYGYTF. The DNA of the CDR3 is TGTGCCAGCAGCTTCCGAACAGGGGGCTATGGCTACACCTTC.

This clone has a single count. The CDR3 spells CAISEAQGSGNTIYF. In DNA form, the CDR3 reads TGTGCCATCAGTGAGGCACAGGGCTCTGGAAACACCATATATTTT. The chain is built from TRBV10-3 and TRBJ1-3, with a weak D call TRBD1 (6 bases). The CDR3 loop spans 15 amino acids. Germline V lookup: CDR1 ENHRY, CDR2 SYGVKD. V gave up 2 bases and J gave up 0 bases, with 8 bases separating them.

The chain carries TRBV25-1 and TRBJ2-3, with 8 bases fitting TRBD1. Germline V gene lookup returns CDR1 MGHDK and CDR2 SYGVNS. This CDR3 has 15 residues. With 4 bases clipped from V and 2 bases from J, the junction kept 5 bases outside the gene matches. The CDR3 coding sequence is TGTGCCAGCAGTGCCGGACAGGGCGCCACAGATACGCAGTATTTT. It yields the protein CASSAGQGATDTQYF.

This clone has only one observation. V and J are TRBV19 and TRBJ1-6; TRBD1 might be the D (6 bases). CDR3 length: 17 residues. Trimming pared 5 bases from V and 5 bases from J, leaving 19 bases between. Germline V gives CDR1 LNHDA, CDR2 SQIVND (reference sequence). The CDR3 loop reads CASSSRFQGHNNSPLHF. The CDR3 DNA reads as TGTGCCAGTAGTTCCAGATTTCAGGGACACAATAATTCACCCCTCCACTTT.

The gene calls are TRBV4-3 and TRBJ2-2; TRBD2 matches 10 bases. CDR1 is LGHNA and CDR2 is YSLEER in the germline V gene. The CDR3 runs 20 residues. Trimming removed 1 base from V and 6 bases from J; junction bases left unmatched: 17. In DNA, the CDR3 is TGCGCCAGCAGCCAAGTCGGAAGCGGGAGGGCCGAGGTTTTTTCCGGGGAGCTGTTTTTT. It encodes CASSQVGSGRAEVFSGELFF.

CDR3 protein: CASSLVSGLAKNIQYF. The CDR3 nucleotides are TGTGCCAGCAGCTTAGTAAGCGGACTAGCCAAAAACATTCAGTACTTC. This chain links TRBV13 with TRBJ2-4, with a tentative D call TRBD2 (5 bases). CDR1 and CDR2 (germline): PRHDT, FYEKMQ (reference sequence). The CDR3 length is 16 residues. The V and J ends lost 1 base and 0 bases respectively, with 10 bases between them.

The chain links TRBV15 to TRBJ2-3, with 8 bases fitting TRBD2. Germline trimming cut 0 bases from V and 0 bases from J; bases unmatched to any gene: 2. CDR1 is LNHNV and CDR2 is YYDKDF in the germline V gene (reference sequence). This CDR3 is built from 16 residues. The CDR3 spells CATSRDGLASTDTQYF. CDR3 DNA: TGTGCCACCAGCAGAGATGGACTAGCCAGCACAGATACGCAGTATTTT.

This chain joins TRBV7-2 and TRBJ2-7, with TRBD2 matching 13 bases. The CDR3 has 16 residues. Unmatched junction bases numbered 8, after V lost 5 bases and J lost 4 bases. CDR1 and CDR2 (germline): SGHTA, FQGNSA. The CDR3 DNA reads as TGTGCCAGCAGCCGGGGACTAGCGGGACAAAATTACGAGCAGTACTTC. Translating it yields CASSRGLAGQNYEQYF. Combining the CDR3 with reference TRBV7-2 and TRBJ2-7 gives the whole variable domain GAGVSQSPSNKVTEKGKDVELRCDPISGHTALYWYRQSLGQGLEFLIYFQGNSAPDKSGLPSDRFSAERTGGSVSTLTIQRTQQEDSAVYLCASSRGLAGQNYEQYFGPGTRLTVT.

The J gene is TRBJ2-7, the V gene TRBV10-3, with TRBD2 identical over 7 bases. With V trimmed by 3 bases and J by 5 bases, 10 bases remained unmatched. The CDR3 length is 15 residues. Germline assignment: CDR1 ENHRY and CDR2 SYGVKD. The CDR3 DNA follows: TGTGCCATCAGTGATAGAGGAGCGGGAAACGACGAGCAGTACTTC. The encoded protein is CAISDRGAGNDEQYF.

This clone was seen just once. The chain employs TRBV6-6 and TRBJ2-1, with D possibly TRBD2 on 7 matching bases. This CDR3 is built from 14 residues. V was cut by 6 bases and J by 9 bases, with 18 bases left in between. Germline loops: CDR1 MNHNY, CDR2 SVGAGI (reference sequence). Here the CDR3 DNA reads TGTGCCAGCAGGGGGGAGGGGGGAGCGGGTGAGCAGTTCTTC. This translates into CASRGEGGAGEQFF.

This clone was observed a single time. The chain carries TRBV9 and TRBJ2-5, with D perhaps matching TRBD2 (5 bases). The germline V and J ends were trimmed by 3 bases and 4 bases, with 13 bases remaining between them. CDR1 is SGDLS and CDR2 is YYNGEE in the germline V gene. The CDR3 covers 14 residues. The CDR3 DNA sequence: TGTGCCAGCAGCGGGACTGCGAACGGAGAGACCCAGTACTTC. Its translation is CASSGTANGETQYF.

The chain recombines TRBV7-9 with TRBJ2-7; D is unresolved. Per germline, CDR1 SEHNR and CDR2 FQNEAQ (reference sequence). V lost 1 base, J lost 0 bases, and 13 bases lay in between. The CDR3 is 16 amino acids. The CDR3 spells CASSLDLTASSYEQYF. The CDR3 DNA follows: TGTGCCAGCAGCTTAGATCTAACAGCCAGCTCCTACGAGCAGTACTTC.

The V call is TRBV25-1, the J call TRBJ2-7; 8 bases are a match to TRBD1. Germline V gives CDR1 MGHDK, CDR2 SYGVNS. This CDR3 spans 15 amino acids. The V gene end was trimmed by 7 bases and the J gene end by 2 bases; junction bases not matched to a gene: 10. The DNA for the CDR3 is TGTGCCAGCACCGGAGAGAGGGACAGGCCCTACGAGCAGTACTTC. Translating gives CASTGERDRPYEQYF.

The V call is TRBV6-5, the J call TRBJ1-4, with 7 bases fitting TRBD1. The CDR3 spans 12 residues. CDR1 MNHEY and CDR2 SVGAGI come from the germline V gene. Trimming removed 9 bases from V and 5 bases from J; junction bases left unmatched: 3. CDR3 coding DNA: TGTGCCAGTGGCAGGGGGAATGAAAAACTGTTTTTT. This codes for CASGRGNEKLFF.

This clone was counted a few times. The same CDR3 arises from other DNA sequences in this sample as well. This chain connects TRBV7-8 to TRBJ1-1; 8 nucleotides line up with TRBD1. Trimming removed 2 bases from V and 4 bases from J; junction bases left unmatched: 0. Germline CDR1 and CDR2: SGHVS and FQNEAQ. This CDR3 has 13 residues. CDR3 sequence (DNA): TGTGCCAGCAGCTTAACAGGGGGCACTGAAGCTTTCTTT. This gives the protein CASSLTGGTEAFF.

This rearrangement joins TRBV7-2 to TRBJ2-7, with D unclear. Germline lookup yields CDR1 SGHTA and CDR2 FQGNSA. V lost 1 base and J lost 3, with 10 bases in between. This CDR3 contains 14 residues. CDR3 nucleotides: TGTGCCAGCAGCTTAGGTCTCCTAAACTACGAGCAGTACTTC. It specifies CASSLGLLNYEQYF.

This sequence joins TRBV7-3 and TRBJ2-2, with D perhaps TRBD2 (6 bases). Trimming took 2 bases from V and 4 from J, leaving 11 bases between them. This CDR3 is 15 amino acids long. Germline lookup yields CDR1 SGHTA and CDR2 FQGTGA. The CDR3 spells CASSLSGSRTGELFF. CDR3 nucleotide sequence: TGTGCCAGCAGCTTATCCGGGAGCCGCACCGGGGAGCTGTTTTTT.

This chain uses TRBV28 with TRBJ1-4; D is undetermined. V shed 6 bases and J shed 8 bases, with 13 bases lying between them. Germline values: CDR1 MDHEN, CDR2 SYDVKM. CDR3 size: 13 residues. The CDR3 region is CASRIGGSEKLFF. CDR3 coding DNA: TGTGCCAGCAGGATCGGAGGTAGCGAAAAACTGTTTTTT.

CDR3 nucleotide sequence: TGTGCCAGCTCACTCGGACAGGGGGCGATTTACGAGCAGTACTTC. Residues: CASSLGQGAIYEQYF. The gene calls are TRBV18 and TRBJ2-7; 11 bases align to TRBD1. The CDR3 is 15 amino acids. Germline V lookup: CDR1 KGHSH, CDR2 LQKENI. The V segment lost 4 bases and the J segment 4 bases; nucleotides outside the gene matches: 6.

The chain couples TRBV11-3 to TRBJ2-1, with TRBD2 matching 11 bases. Germline V gene data show CDR1 as SGHNT and CDR2 as YENEEA. CDR3 length: 17 amino acids. The junction had 13 bases not matched to a gene; V was cut back by 4 bases and J by 8 bases. The CDR3: CASSSALAGGNSDEQFF. CDR3 bases: TGTGCCAGCAGCTCAGCTCTAGCGGGAGGTAATAGTGATGAGCAGTTCTTC.